This TCR beta chain was sequenced in a study of shared clonotypes between healthy human individuals. Background on the study: The donors, two women and a few men, were aged 18 to 49.

Loaded into unsorted PBMC replicate PCRs was about 300 ng DNA, 25,000 to 30,000 T cell genomes. Original processing methods: For the immunoSEQ data, sequences were junction-only without quality scores, so filtering differed. Produced via immunoSEQ multiplex PCR; TCRdb's table is partial and in-frame only. The V and J calls and the clone size are those of that table, but D and trimming were determined from the DNA. The sample consists of 500,000 to 650,000 clones, around three quarters of them appearing once. Germline V gene sequence: CDR1 SGHDT, CDR2 YYEEEE. V dropped 4 bases and J dropped 0; count of bases not matched to a gene: 5. The CDR3 runs to 16 residues.

The chain uses TRBV5-6 and TRBJ2-3; 10 positions match TRBD2. This receptor was taken from a woman in her 40s in good health. Some clones in this sample may be carry-over from other donors' samples. The sample was PBMCs. CDR3 loop: CASSPTGLASTDTQYF. CDR3 nucleotide sequence: TGTGCCAGCAGCCCTACGGGACTAGCGAGCACAGATACGCAGTATTTT.